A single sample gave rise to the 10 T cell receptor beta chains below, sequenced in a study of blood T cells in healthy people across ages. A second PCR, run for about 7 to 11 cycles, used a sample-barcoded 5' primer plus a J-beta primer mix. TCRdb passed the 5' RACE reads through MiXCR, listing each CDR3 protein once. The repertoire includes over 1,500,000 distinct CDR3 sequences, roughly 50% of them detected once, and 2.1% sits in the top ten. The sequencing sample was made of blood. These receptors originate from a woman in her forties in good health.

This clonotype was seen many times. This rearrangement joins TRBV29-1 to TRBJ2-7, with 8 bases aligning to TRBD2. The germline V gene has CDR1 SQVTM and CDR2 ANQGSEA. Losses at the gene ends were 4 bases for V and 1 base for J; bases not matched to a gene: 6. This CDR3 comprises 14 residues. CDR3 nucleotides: TGCAGCGTTGCGCGGGGGGCCGAATCCTACGAGCAGTACTTC. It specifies CSVARGAESYEQYF.

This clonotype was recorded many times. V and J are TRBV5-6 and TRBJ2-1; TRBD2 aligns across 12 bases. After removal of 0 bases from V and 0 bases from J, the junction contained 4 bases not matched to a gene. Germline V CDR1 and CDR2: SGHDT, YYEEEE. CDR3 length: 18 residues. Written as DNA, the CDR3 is TGTGCCAGCAGCTTGGGACTAGCGGGGGCCCGCTCCTACAATGAGCAGTTCTTC. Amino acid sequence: CASSLGLAGARSYNEQFF.

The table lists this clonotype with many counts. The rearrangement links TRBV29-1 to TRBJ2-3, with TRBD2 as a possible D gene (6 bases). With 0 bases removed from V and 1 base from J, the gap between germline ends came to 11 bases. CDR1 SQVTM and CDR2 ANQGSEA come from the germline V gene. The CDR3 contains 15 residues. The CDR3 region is CSVEDMSSGTDTQYF. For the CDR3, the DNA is TGCAGCGTTGAAGATATGTCTAGCGGCACAGATACGCAGTATTTT.

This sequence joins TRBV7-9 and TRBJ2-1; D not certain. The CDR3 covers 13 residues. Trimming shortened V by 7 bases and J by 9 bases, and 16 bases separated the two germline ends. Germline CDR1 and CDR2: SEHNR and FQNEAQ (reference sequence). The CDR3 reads CASTLIGVGEQFF. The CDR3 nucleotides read TGTGCCAGCACACTAATTGGTGTCGGTGAGCAGTTCTTC.

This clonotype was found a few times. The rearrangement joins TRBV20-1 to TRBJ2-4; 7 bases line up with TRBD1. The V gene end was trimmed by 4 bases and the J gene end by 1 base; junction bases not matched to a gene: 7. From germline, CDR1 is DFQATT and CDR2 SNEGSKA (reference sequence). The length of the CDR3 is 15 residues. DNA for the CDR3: TGCAGTGCTATCAGGGGGTGGGTGGCCAAAAACATTCAGTACTTC. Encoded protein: CSAIRGWVAKNIQYF.

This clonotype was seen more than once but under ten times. CDR3 sequence reads: CASSQDGISWENIQYF. The DNA for the CDR3 is TGTGCCAGCAGCCAAGATGGAATCTCATGGGAAAACATTCAGTACTTC. The chain carries TRBV3-1 and TRBJ2-4; D not resolved. The CDR3 is 16 amino acids. Germline lookup yields CDR1 LGHDT and CDR2 YNNKEL (reference sequence). Trimming stripped 0 bases from V and 5 bases from J, with 14 bases between.

The CDR3 nucleotides are TGTGCCAGCAACGGATACAGGGGATCCGGCTACACCTTC. This sequence encodes CASNGYRGSGYTF. The chain links TRBV12-3 or TRBV12-4 to TRBJ1-2, with 7 nucleotides matching TRBD1. Unmatched junction bases numbered 10, after V lost 7 bases and J lost 8 bases. CDR3 size: 13 residues.

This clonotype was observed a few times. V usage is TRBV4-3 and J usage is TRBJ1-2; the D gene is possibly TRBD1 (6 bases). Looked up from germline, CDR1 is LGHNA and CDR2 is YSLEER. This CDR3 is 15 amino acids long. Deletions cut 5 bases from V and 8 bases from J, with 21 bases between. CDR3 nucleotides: TGCGCCAGCAGCTCCGCGGGAGCCAGGGGCATCGGCTACACCTTC. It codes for CASSSAGARGIGYTF.

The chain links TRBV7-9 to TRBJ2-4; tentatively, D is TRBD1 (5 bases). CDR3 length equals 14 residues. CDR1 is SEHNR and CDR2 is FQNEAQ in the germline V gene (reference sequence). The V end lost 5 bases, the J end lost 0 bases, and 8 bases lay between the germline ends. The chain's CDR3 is CASSLTEAKNIQYF. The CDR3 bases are TGTGCCAGCAGCCTGACAGAAGCCAAAAACATTCAGTACTTC.

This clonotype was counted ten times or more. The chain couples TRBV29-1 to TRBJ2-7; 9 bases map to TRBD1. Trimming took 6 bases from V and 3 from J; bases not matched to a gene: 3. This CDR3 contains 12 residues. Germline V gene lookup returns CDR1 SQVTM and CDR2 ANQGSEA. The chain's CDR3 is CSVPGQGYEQYF. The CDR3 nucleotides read TGCAGCGTGCCGGGACAGGGCTACGAGCAGTACTTC.